This passage covers 2 T cell receptor beta chains from one sample sequenced in a study of beta chain features in type 1 diabetes. Sequencing targeted expressed TCRB transcripts, as all isolated RNA had been reverse transcribed. Profiling relied on immunoSEQ multiplex PCR, and the TCRdb table lists in-frame clones only, not all of them. This table holds 450,000 to 600,000 clones, roughly 30% found once. The material sequenced was naive CD4+ T cells from blood. The receptor set was obtained from a man between 18 and 35 years old in good health.

This clone was seen just once. The chain recombines TRBV5-1 with TRBJ2-5; no definite D call. V lost 0 bases, J lost 1 base, and 10 bases lay in between. The CDR3 spans 15 residues. Germline values: CDR1 SGHRS, CDR2 YFSETQ. Written as DNA, the CDR3 is TGCGCCAGCAGCTTGGTGGCAGTCACCCAAGAGACCCAGTACTTC. As protein: CASSLVAVTQETQYF. The full variable domain, rest sourced from reference TRBV5-1 and TRBJ2-5, is KAGVTQTPRYLIKTRGQQVTLSCSPISGHRSVSWYQQTPGQGLQFLFEYFSETQRNKGNFPGRFSGRQFSNSRSEMNVSTLELGDSALYLCASSLVAVTQETQYFGPGTRLLVL.

The chain has TRBV30 and TRBJ2-1; no definite D call. Germline CDR1 is GTSNPN and CDR2 is SVGIG (reference sequence). CDR3 length: 14 residues. Trimming stripped 8 bases from V and 3 bases from J, with 17 bases between. This chain's CDR3 is CALYERGRYNEQFF. CDR3 coding DNA: TGTGCCCTTTACGAGCGTGGACGCTACAATGAGCAGTTCTTC.